This TCR beta chain was recovered during a study of blood T cell repertoires in COVID-19. Study at large: T cells, B-cell-depleted T cells, or PBMCs provided the cDNA or gDNA that served as material.

The CDR3 is 15 residues long. CDR1 is SGHTA, CDR2 FQGNSA, per germline. V lost 5 bases to trimming and J lost 4 bases; unmatched junction nucleotides: 6. Measured with immunoSEQ multiplex PCR; TCRdb has only the in-frame clones, and not every one. The table has nearly 350,000 clones, more than 70% seen once. The origin of this receptor is a man aged 25 to 45 with active or convalescent COVID-19. J is TRBJ2-2 and V is TRBV7-2; 8 bases agree with TRBD2. Sample: peripheral blood. CDR3: CASSLYGRATGELFF. CDR3 DNA: TGTGCCAGCAGCCTATACGGGAGGGCCACCGGGGAGCTGTTTTTT.